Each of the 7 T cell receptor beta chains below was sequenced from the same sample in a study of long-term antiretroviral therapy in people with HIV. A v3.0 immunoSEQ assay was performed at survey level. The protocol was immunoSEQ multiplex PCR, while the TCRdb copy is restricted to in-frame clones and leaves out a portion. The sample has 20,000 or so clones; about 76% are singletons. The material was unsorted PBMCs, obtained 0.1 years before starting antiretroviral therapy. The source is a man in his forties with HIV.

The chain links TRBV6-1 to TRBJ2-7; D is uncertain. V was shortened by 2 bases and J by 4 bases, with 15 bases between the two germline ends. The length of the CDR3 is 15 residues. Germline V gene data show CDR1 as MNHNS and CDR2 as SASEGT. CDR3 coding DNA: TGTGCCAGCAGTGAATGGCAAACGCCCCCTTACGAGCAGTACTTC. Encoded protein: CASSEWQTPPYEQYF.

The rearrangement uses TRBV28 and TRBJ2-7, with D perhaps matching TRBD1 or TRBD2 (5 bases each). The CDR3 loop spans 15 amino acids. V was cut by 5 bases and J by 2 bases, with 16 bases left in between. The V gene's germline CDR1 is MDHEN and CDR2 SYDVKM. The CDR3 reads CASSLTSGTPYEQYF. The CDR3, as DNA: TGTGCCAGCAGTCTGACCTCCGGGACCCCCTACGAGCAGTACTTC.

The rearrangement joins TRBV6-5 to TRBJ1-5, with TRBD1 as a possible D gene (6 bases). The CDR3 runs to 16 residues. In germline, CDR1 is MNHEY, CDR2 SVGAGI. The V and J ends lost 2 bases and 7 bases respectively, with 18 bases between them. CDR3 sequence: CASSYEFPGARQPQHF. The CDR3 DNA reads TGTGCCAGCAGTTACGAGTTTCCGGGGGCTCGGCAGCCCCAGCATTTT.

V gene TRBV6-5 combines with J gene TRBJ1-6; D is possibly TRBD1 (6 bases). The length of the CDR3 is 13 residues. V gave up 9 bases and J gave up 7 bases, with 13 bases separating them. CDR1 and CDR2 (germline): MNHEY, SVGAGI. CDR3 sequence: CASNTQGNSPLHF. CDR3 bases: TGTGCCAGTAACACCCAGGGGAATTCACCCCTCCACTTT.

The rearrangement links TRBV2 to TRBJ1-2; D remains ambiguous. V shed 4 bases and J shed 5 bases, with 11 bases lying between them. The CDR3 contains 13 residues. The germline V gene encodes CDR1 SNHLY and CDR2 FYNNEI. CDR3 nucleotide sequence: TGTGCCAGCAGTGGAGGGAGCTGGTATGGCTACACCTTC. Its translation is CASSGGSWYGYTF.

This CDR3 is CASSIGGRNNQPQHF. The CDR3 DNA follows: TGTGCCAGTAGTATAGGGGGGCGGAACAATCAGCCCCAGCATTTT. This chain links TRBV19 with TRBJ1-5, with a possible D match to TRBD1 (6 bases). Per the germline V gene, CDR1 is LNHDA and CDR2 is SQIVND (reference sequence). CDR3 length: 15 residues. Trimming removed 1 base from V and 3 bases from J, with 10 bases in between.

DNA of the CDR3: TGTGCCAGCAGTGAATCCGGGGGGGGCACAGATACGCAGTATTTT. Translation: CASSESGGGTDTQYF. The chain joins TRBV6-4 to TRBJ2-3, with TRBD2 matching over 8 bases. V trimming: 3 bases; J trimming: 1 base; junction bases outside the gene matches: 3. Germline V gives CDR1 MRHNA, CDR2 SNTAGT. The CDR3 contains 15 residues.